The rows below give T cell receptor beta chains drawn from one sample of a study of blood T cells in healthy people across ages. TCRdb itself ran the 5' RACE reads through MiXCR, one entry per CDR3 protein. The table shows about a million distinct CDR3 sequences, with 48% occurring only once. Input material: blood. Source of these receptors: a man between 25 and 39 years old in good health. CDR3s include the opening cysteine and the closing phenylalanine or tryptophan. Each record gives: clone size, V gene, D gene, J gene, CDR3 protein, CDR3 DNA. The D gene is left open where the match is weak. Expanded clones are given a class, and other clones once, few, many or no size at all.

clone_size: -
v_call: TRBV27
d_call: TRBD1
j_call: TRBJ2-2
cdr3_aa: CASSLWTGPTGELFF
cdr3_nt: TGTGCCAGCAGTTTATGGACAGGGCCCACCGGGGAGCTGTTTTTT

clone_size: -
v_call: TRBV7-8
d_call: -
j_call: TRBJ2-3
cdr3_aa: CASSLAQYTDAQYF
cdr3_nt: TGTGCCAGCAGCTTAGCGCAGTACACAGATGCGCAGTATTTT

clone_size: -
v_call: TRBV20-1
d_call: -
j_call: TRBJ1-5
cdr3_aa: CSAKAGNQPQHF
cdr3_nt: TGCAGTGCTAAGGCAGGGAATCAGCCCCAGCATTTT

clone_size: -
v_call: TRBV2
d_call: TRBD2
j_call: TRBJ2-7
cdr3_aa: CASRPSGGLNEQYF
cdr3_nt: TGTGCCAGCAGGCCTAGCGGGGGCCTCAACGAGCAGTACTTC

clone_size: few
v_call: TRBV28
d_call: -
j_call: TRBJ1-2
cdr3_aa: CASTRGSVYGYTF
cdr3_nt: TGTGCCAGCACGAGGGGGTCTGTCTATGGCTACACCTTC

clone_size: -
v_call: TRBV6-2/TRBV6-3
d_call: -
j_call: TRBJ2-5
cdr3_aa: CASEHSRNQETQYF
cdr3_nt: TGTGCCAGCGAGCACTCAAGGAACCAAGAGACCCAGTACTTC

clone_size: -
v_call: TRBV6-5
d_call: -
j_call: TRBJ1-2
cdr3_aa: CASSYASSGPYGYTF
cdr3_nt: TGTGCCAGCAGTTACGCCTCCAGTGGGCCATATGGCTACACCTTC

clone_size: -
v_call: TRBV10-3
d_call: TRBD1
j_call: TRBJ1-3
cdr3_aa: CAVQTGSVSGNTIYF
cdr3_nt: TGTGCCGTTCAGACAGGGAGCGTCTCTGGAAACACCATATATTTT

clone_size: -
v_call: TRBV25-1
d_call: -
j_call: TRBJ2-7
cdr3_aa: CASSESLGYEQYF
cdr3_nt: TGTGCCAGCAGTGAATCCCTCGGGTACGAGCAGTACTTC

clone_size: few
v_call: TRBV7-2
d_call: -
j_call: TRBJ2-1
cdr3_aa: CASSLDIGEQFF
cdr3_nt: TGTGCCAGCAGCTTAGATATCGGTGAGCAGTTCTTC

clone_size: few
v_call: TRBV2
d_call: -
j_call: TRBJ1-5
cdr3_aa: CASSVAGQFNQPQHF
cdr3_nt: TGTGCCAGCAGTGTTGCAGGACAGTTCAATCAGCCCCAGCATTTT

clone_size: few
v_call: TRBV18
d_call: TRBD1
j_call: TRBJ2-7
cdr3_aa: CASSPPVGTGSSYEQYF
cdr3_nt: TGTGCCAGCTCACCACCGGTCGGGACAGGGAGCTCCTACGAGCAGTACTTC

clone_size: -
v_call: TRBV2
d_call: -
j_call: TRBJ1-1
cdr3_aa: CATSALGPNTEAFF
cdr3_nt: TGTGCCACCTCGGCGCTGGGCCCGAACACTGAAGCTTTCTTT

clone_size: -
v_call: TRBV12-3/TRBV12-4
d_call: TRBD2
j_call: TRBJ2-3
cdr3_aa: CASSLSVASGGTSTDTQYF
cdr3_nt: TGTGCCAGCAGTTTATCGGTGGCTAGCGGGGGGACTAGCACAGATACGCAGTATTTT

clone_size: -
v_call: TRBV7-8
d_call: -
j_call: TRBJ1-5
cdr3_aa: CASSFGASNQPQHF
cdr3_nt: TGTGCCAGCAGCTTCGGGGCGAGCAATCAGCCCCAGCATTTT

clone_size: few
v_call: TRBV6-6
d_call: -
j_call: TRBJ1-5
cdr3_aa: CASNRGWGQPQHF
cdr3_nt: TGTGCCAGCAATCGGGGTTGGGGGCAGCCCCAGCATTTT

clone_size: -
v_call: TRBV12-3/TRBV12-4
d_call: -
j_call: TRBJ2-5
cdr3_aa: CASSFTPGVKLETQYF
cdr3_nt: TGTGCCAGCAGTTTTACGCCGGGGGTGAAATTAGAGACCCAGTACTTC

clone_size: -
v_call: TRBV29-1
d_call: -
j_call: TRBJ1-4
cdr3_aa: CSVGGATNEKLFF
cdr3_nt: TGCAGCGTTGGAGGGGCAACTAATGAAAAACTGTTTTTT

clone_size: -
v_call: TRBV20-1
d_call: TRBD1
j_call: TRBJ2-7
cdr3_aa: CSARGTTGVGYEQYF
cdr3_nt: TGCAGTGCTAGGGGGACAACAGGGGTGGGCTACGAGCAGTACTTC

clone_size: few
v_call: TRBV29-1
d_call: TRBD1
j_call: TRBJ1-1
cdr3_aa: CSGARTGGNTEAFF
cdr3_nt: TGCAGCGGAGCCCGGACAGGGGGAAACACTGAAGCTTTCTTT

clone_size: few
v_call: TRBV27
d_call: -
j_call: TRBJ1-4
cdr3_aa: CASKLQGRANEKLFF
cdr3_nt: TGTGCCAGCAAACTCCAGGGGAGGGCTAATGAAAAACTGTTTTTT

clone_size: -
v_call: TRBV3-1
d_call: -
j_call: TRBJ2-7
cdr3_aa: CASSQETGVISYEQYF
cdr3_nt: TGTGCCAGCAGCCAAGAAACGGGGGTCATCTCCTACGAGCAGTACTTC

clone_size: few
v_call: TRBV20-1
d_call: -
j_call: TRBJ2-3
cdr3_aa: CSARRPGTPTDTQYF
cdr3_nt: TGCAGTGCTAGACGCCCCGGGACCCCCACAGATACGCAGTATTTT

clone_size: few
v_call: TRBV29-1
d_call: -
j_call: TRBJ2-7
cdr3_aa: CSVEIFYEQYF
cdr3_nt: TGCAGCGTTGAAATCTTCTACGAGCAGTACTTC

clone_size: -
v_call: TRBV12-3/TRBV12-4
d_call: -
j_call: TRBJ2-3
cdr3_aa: CASSRAPTDTQYF
cdr3_nt: TGTGCCAGCAGTAGAGCGCCCACAGATACGCAGTATTTT

clone_size: -
v_call: TRBV4-2
d_call: -
j_call: TRBJ1-4
cdr3_aa: CASSQDWGTDEKLFF
cdr3_nt: TGTGCCAGCAGCCAAGATTGGGGGACCGATGAAAAACTGTTTTTT

clone_size: -
v_call: TRBV5-1
d_call: -
j_call: TRBJ2-7
cdr3_aa: CASSLGQYNEQYF
cdr3_nt: TGCGCCAGCAGCTTGGGACAATACAATGAGCAGTACTTC

clone_size: -
v_call: TRBV27
d_call: -
j_call: TRBJ2-7
cdr3_aa: CASRPPTRGYEQYF
cdr3_nt: TGTGCCAGCAGGCCTCCCACCAGGGGATACGAGCAGTACTTC

clone_size: -
v_call: TRBV7-9
d_call: -
j_call: TRBJ2-2
cdr3_aa: CASSLVSTTRELFF
cdr3_nt: TGTGCCAGCAGCTTAGTCAGCACCACCCGGGAGCTGTTTTTT

clone_size: -
v_call: TRBV20-1
d_call: TRBD1
j_call: TRBJ1-6
cdr3_aa: CSAKEPYTGGVHNSPLHF
cdr3_nt: TGCAGCGCCAAAGAGCCGTATACAGGGGGCGTCCATAATTCACCCCTCCACTTT

clone_size: -
v_call: TRBV9
d_call: -
j_call: TRBJ2-1
cdr3_aa: CASSVGRANSYNEQFF
cdr3_nt: TGTGCCAGCAGCGTAGGGCGGGCGAACTCCTACAATGAGCAGTTCTTC

clone_size: -
v_call: TRBV5-1
d_call: -
j_call: TRBJ1-2
cdr3_aa: CASSTSPGNYGYTF
cdr3_nt: TGCGCCAGCAGCACCAGTCCAGGGAACTATGGCTACACCTTC

clone_size: -
v_call: TRBV2
d_call: TRBD2
j_call: TRBJ2-1
cdr3_aa: CASSDQRGVQNEQFF
cdr3_nt: TGTGCCAGCAGTGACCAGCGGGGGGTGCAAAATGAGCAGTTCTTC

clone_size: -
v_call: TRBV9
d_call: -
j_call: TRBJ2-7
cdr3_aa: CASSGAGDAYEQYF
cdr3_nt: TGTGCCAGCAGCGGGGCAGGGGACGCCTACGAGCAGTACTTC

clone_size: -
v_call: TRBV9
d_call: -
j_call: TRBJ1-1
cdr3_aa: CASSVDGDTEAFF
cdr3_nt: TGTGCCAGCAGCGTAGACGGGGACACTGAAGCTTTCTTT

clone_size: -
v_call: TRBV7-9
d_call: TRBD1
j_call: TRBJ2-5
cdr3_aa: CASSPGTASSVETQYF
cdr3_nt: TGTGCCAGCAGCCCCGGGACAGCCTCCTCGGTAGAGACCCAGTACTTC

clone_size: many
v_call: TRBV27
d_call: TRBD1
j_call: TRBJ2-3
cdr3_aa: CASSPTGADTQYF
cdr3_nt: TGTGCCAGCAGCCCGACAGGGGCAGATACGCAGTATTTT

clone_size: -
v_call: TRBV11-3
d_call: TRBD1
j_call: TRBJ1-1
cdr3_aa: CASSLASQGAEAFF
cdr3_nt: TGTGCCAGCAGCTTAGCCTCACAGGGGGCTGAAGCTTTCTTT

clone_size: once
v_call: TRBV7-2
d_call: TRBD1
j_call: TRBJ2-2
cdr3_aa: CASSSPWDRENTGELFF
cdr3_nt: TGTGCCAGCAGCTCGCCCTGGGACAGGGAAAACACCGGGGAGCTGTTTTTT

clone_size: -
v_call: TRBV5-1
d_call: TRBD1
j_call: TRBJ1-1
cdr3_aa: CASSTGMMNTEAFF
cdr3_nt: TGCGCCAGTTCGACAGGGATGATGAACACTGAAGCTTTCTTT

clone_size: -
v_call: TRBV10-3
d_call: -
j_call: TRBJ2-5
cdr3_aa: CAIRSSSETQYF
cdr3_nt: TGTGCCATCAGGAGCTCCAGTGAGACCCAGTACTTC

clone_size: -
v_call: TRBV27
d_call: TRBD1
j_call: TRBJ1-2
cdr3_aa: CASSSPGQGGYGYTF
cdr3_nt: TGTGCCAGCAGTTCCCCGGGACAGGGGGGGTATGGCTACACCTTC

clone_size: -
v_call: TRBV5-1
d_call: -
j_call: TRBJ1-1
cdr3_aa: CASSAYQGMNTEAFF
cdr3_nt: TGCGCCAGCAGCGCCTATCAGGGGATGAACACTGAAGCTTTCTTT

clone_size: -
v_call: TRBV11-2
d_call: -
j_call: TRBJ2-1
cdr3_aa: CASRSPFSLFSNEQFF
cdr3_nt: TGTGCCAGCAGATCCCCTTTTAGTCTGTTCTCCAATGAGCAGTTCTTC

clone_size: few
v_call: TRBV5-1
d_call: -
j_call: TRBJ1-4
cdr3_aa: CASSLVPGKLFF
cdr3_nt: TGCGCCAGCAGCTTGGTACCTGGCAAACTGTTTTTT

clone_size: few
v_call: TRBV20-1
d_call: -
j_call: TRBJ2-4
cdr3_aa: CSAQFAGVAKNIQYF
cdr3_nt: TGCAGTGCCCAATTCGCCGGGGTGGCCAAAAACATTCAGTACTTC

clone_size: -
v_call: TRBV20-1
d_call: -
j_call: TRBJ1-5
cdr3_aa: CSARDPTYSNQPQHF
cdr3_nt: TGCAGTGCTAGAGATCCAACGTATAGCAATCAGCCCCAGCATTTT

clone_size: -
v_call: TRBV4-1
d_call: TRBD1
j_call: TRBJ1-4
cdr3_aa: CASSRGQGAGGNEKLFF
cdr3_nt: TGCGCCAGCAGCCGCGGACAGGGGGCCGGGGGAAATGAAAAACTGTTTTTT

clone_size: few
v_call: TRBV9
d_call: TRBD2
j_call: TRBJ2-5
cdr3_aa: CASSRSGGAEPQETQYF
cdr3_nt: TGTGCCAGCAGCCGTAGCGGGGGGGCCGAACCTCAAGAGACCCAGTACTTC

clone_size: few
v_call: TRBV20-1
d_call: TRBD2
j_call: TRBJ2-3
cdr3_aa: CRARLAGGDTQYF
cdr3_nt: TGCAGGGCCAGACTAGCGGGAGGAGATACGCAGTATTTT

clone_size: -
v_call: TRBV19
d_call: -
j_call: TRBJ1-2
cdr3_aa: CASSAYSYGYTF
cdr3_nt: TGTGCCAGTAGTGCGTACAGCTATGGCTACACCTTC

clone_size: -
v_call: TRBV15
d_call: -
j_call: TRBJ2-2
cdr3_aa: CATTQMDTGELFF
cdr3_nt: TGTGCCACTACCCAAATGGACACCGGGGAGCTGTTTTTT